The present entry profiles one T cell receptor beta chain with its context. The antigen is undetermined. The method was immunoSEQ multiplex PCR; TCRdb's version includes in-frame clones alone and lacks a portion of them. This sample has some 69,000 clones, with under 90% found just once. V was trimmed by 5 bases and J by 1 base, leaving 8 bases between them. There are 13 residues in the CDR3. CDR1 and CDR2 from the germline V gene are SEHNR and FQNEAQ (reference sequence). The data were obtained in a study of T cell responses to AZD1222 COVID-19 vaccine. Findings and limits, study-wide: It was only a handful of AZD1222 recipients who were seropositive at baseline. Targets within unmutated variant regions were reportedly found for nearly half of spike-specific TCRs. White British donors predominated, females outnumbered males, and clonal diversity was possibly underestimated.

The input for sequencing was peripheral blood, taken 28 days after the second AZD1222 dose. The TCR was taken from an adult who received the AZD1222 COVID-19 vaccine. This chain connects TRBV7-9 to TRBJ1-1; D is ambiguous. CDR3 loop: CASSVRENTEAFF. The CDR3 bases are TGTGCCAGCAGCGTGAGAGAGAACACTGAAGCTTTCTTT.